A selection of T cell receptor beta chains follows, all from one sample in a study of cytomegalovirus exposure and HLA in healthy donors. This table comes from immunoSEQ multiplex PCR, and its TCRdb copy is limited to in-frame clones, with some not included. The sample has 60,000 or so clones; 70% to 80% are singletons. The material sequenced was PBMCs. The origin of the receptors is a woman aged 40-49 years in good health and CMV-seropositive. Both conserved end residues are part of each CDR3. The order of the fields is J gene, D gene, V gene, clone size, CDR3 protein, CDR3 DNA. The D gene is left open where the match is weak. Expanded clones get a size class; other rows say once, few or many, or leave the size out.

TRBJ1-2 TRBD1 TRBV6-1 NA CASSRDRVDYGYTF TGTGCCAGCTCCCGCGACAGGGTTGACTATGGCTACACCTTC
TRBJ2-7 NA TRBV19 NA CASSISGGDYSYEQYF TGTGCCAGTAGTATATCTGGCGGGGATTACTCCTACGAGCAGTACTTC
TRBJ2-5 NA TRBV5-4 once CASSLSPPGRQETQYF TGTGCCAGCAGCTTATCCCCCCCAGGCCGCCAAGAGACCCAGTACTTC
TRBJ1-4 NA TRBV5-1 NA CASSLVAPSLGSVGVNEKLFF TGCGCCAGCAGCTTGGTGGCACCGAGTCTCGGGTCCGTAGGGGTAAATGAAAAACTGTTTTTT
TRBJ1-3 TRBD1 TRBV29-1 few CSVHRGPGNTIYF TGCAGCGTCCACAGGGGGCCTGGAAACACCATATATTTT
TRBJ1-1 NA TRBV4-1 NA CASSQVEGTEAFF TGCGCCAGCAGCCAAGTAGAGGGCACTGAAGCTTTCTTT
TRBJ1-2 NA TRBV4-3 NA CASSQDRTAKIYGYTF TGCGCCAGCAGCCAAGATCGGACAGCGAAGATCTATGGCTACACCTTC
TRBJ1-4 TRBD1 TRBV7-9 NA CASSLVSGTGGRELFF TGTGCCAGCAGCTTGGTCTCCGGGACAGGGGGCAGGGAACTGTTTTTT
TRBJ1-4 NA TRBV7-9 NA CASSSRDILEEKLFF TGTGCCAGCAGCTCAAGGGACATTCTTGAGGAAAAACTGTTTTTT
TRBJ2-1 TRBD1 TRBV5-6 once CASSTLGGQGYEQFF TGTGCCAGCAGTACCTTGGGGGGACAGGGTTATGAGCAGTTCTTC
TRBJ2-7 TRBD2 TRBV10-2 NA CASTDLAGGEQYF TGCGCCAGCACCGATCTAGCGGGAGGGGAGCAGTACTTC
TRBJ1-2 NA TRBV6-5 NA CASSYGSVNYGYTF TGTGCCAGCAGTTACGGCAGTGTTAACTATGGCTACACCTTC
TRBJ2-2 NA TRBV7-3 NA CASSDRRNTGELFF TGTGCCAGCAGCGACAGGAGGAACACCGGGGAGCTGTTTTTT
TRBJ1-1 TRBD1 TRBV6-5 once CASSFQGVAEAFF TGTGCCAGCAGTTTTCAGGGGGTCGCTGAAGCTTTCTTT
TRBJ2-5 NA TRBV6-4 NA CASSSVGGGQETQYF TGTGCCAGCAGTTCCGTAGGGGGGGGCCAAGAGACCCAGTACTTC
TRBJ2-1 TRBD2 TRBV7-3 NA CASSLTSGGVNEQFF TGTGCCAGCAGCCTGACTAGCGGGGGGGTCAATGAGCAGTTCTTC
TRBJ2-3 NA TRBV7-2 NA CASSLVAGRSDTQYF TGTGCCAGCAGCTTAGTAGCAGGGCGGTCGGATACGCAGTATTTT
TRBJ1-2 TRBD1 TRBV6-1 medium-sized CASSESPGTDDNYGYTF TGTGCCAGCAGTGAATCCCCGGGGACAGACGATAACTATGGCTACACCTTC
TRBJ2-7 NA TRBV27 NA CASRDHGRGLTTYEQYF TGTGCCAGCAGAGACCATGGTCGGGGACTCACAACCTACGAGCAGTACTTC
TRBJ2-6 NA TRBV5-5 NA CASSPEGVPGANVLTF TGTGCCAGCAGCCCCGAGGGGGTCCCTGGGGCCAACGTCCTGACTTTC
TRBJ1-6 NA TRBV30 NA CATHRETYNSPLHF TGTGCGACCCACAGGGAGACCTATAATTCACCCCTCCACTTT
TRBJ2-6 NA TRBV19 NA CASSIDRPHLRAGANVLTF TGTGCCAGTAGTATAGATCGCCCCCATTTGAGGGCTGGGGCCAACGTCCTGACTTTC
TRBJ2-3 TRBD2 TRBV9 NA CASSARSSTGGYSTDTQYF TGTGCCAGCAGCGCTCGGTCCTCCACGGGGGGGTACAGCACAGATACGCAGTATTTT
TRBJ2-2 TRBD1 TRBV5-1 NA CASSLSDRGLQNTGELFF TGCGCCAGCAGCTTGTCGGACAGGGGACTACAGAACACCGGGGAGCTGTTTTTT
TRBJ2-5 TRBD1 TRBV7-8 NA CASSWGQGRETQYF TGTGCCAGCAGCTGGGGACAGGGGAGGGAGACCCAGTACTTC
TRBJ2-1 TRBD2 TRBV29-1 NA CSVEGTSRGSYGQFF TGCAGCGTTGAGGGGACTAGCCGGGGGTCCTATGGGCAGTTCTTC
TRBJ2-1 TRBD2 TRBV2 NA CASRASGTSVNEQFF TGTGCCAGCAGGGCTTCCGGGACTAGCGTCAATGAGCAGTTCTTC
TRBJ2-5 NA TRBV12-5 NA CASGSVLGGTQYF TGTGCTAGTGGTTCCGTACTCGGTGGGACCCAGTACTTC
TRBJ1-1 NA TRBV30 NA CAWIPMNTEAFF TGTGCCTGGATCCCCATGAACACTGAAGCTTTCTTT
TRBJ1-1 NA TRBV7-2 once CASNRVNTEAFF TGTGCCAGCAACAGGGTGAACACTGAAGCTTTCTTT
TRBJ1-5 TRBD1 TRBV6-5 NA CASAPGGLQQPQHF TGTGCCAGCGCCCCAGGGGGCCTTCAACAGCCCCAGCATTTT
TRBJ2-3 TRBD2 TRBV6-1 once CASTGDAGGTDTQYF TGTGCCAGCACCGGAGACGCGGGGGGGACAGATACGCAGTATTTT
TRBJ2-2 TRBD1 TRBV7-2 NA CASSLEGAAVTGELFF TGTGCCAGCAGCTTAGAGGGGGCGGCGGTCACCGGGGAGCTGTTTTTT
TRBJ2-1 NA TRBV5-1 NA CASSLALSRSGVDEQFF TGCGCCAGCAGCTTGGCTTTATCGCGATCCGGGGTCGATGAGCAGTTCTTC
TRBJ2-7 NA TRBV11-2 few CASSSLTGDSYEQYF TGTGCCAGCAGCTCCCTTACGGGGGACTCCTACGAGCAGTACTTC
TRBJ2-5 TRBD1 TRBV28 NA CASSLTGAGETQYF TGTGCCAGCAGTTTGACAGGGGCTGGAGAGACCCAGTACTTC
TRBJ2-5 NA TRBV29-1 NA CSVGPTAGYPAETQYF TGCAGCGTTGGGCCTACGGCAGGGTACCCGGCAGAGACCCAGTACTTC
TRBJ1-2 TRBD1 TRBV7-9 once CASSLVDRVSYGYTF TGTGCCAGCAGCTTAGTCGACAGGGTGTCCTATGGCTACACCTTC
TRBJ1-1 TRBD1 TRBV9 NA CASSEGQLNTEAFF TGTGCCAGCAGCGAGGGACAGTTGAACACTGAAGCTTTCTTT
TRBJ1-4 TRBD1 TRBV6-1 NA CASRQGPSNEKLFF TGTGCCAGCAGACAGGGGCCCTCGAATGAAAAACTGTTTTTT
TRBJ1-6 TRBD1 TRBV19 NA CASSNFASRDRGLSPLHF TGTGCCAGTAGTAATTTTGCTTCCCGGGACAGGGGGCTCTCACCCCTCCACTTT
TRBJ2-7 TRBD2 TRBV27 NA CASRDRLAGEREQYF TGTGCCAGCAGGGACAGACTAGCGGGGGAGAGAGAGCAGTACTTC
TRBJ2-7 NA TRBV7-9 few CASSLGGTAYEQYF TGTGCCAGCAGCTTAGGCGGGACAGCCTACGAGCAGTACTTC
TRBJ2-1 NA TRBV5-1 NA CASSLGGYNEQFF TGCGCCAGCAGCTTGGGCGGGTACAATGAGCAGTTCTTC
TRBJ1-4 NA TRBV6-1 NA CASKLLATNEKLFF TGTGCCAGCAAACTACTTGCAACTAATGAAAAACTGTTTTTT